This T cell receptor (beta chain) originates from a study of siplizumab effects on memory and regulatory T cells. The study's findings and limits: The authors did not confirm suppressive function in proliferating Tregs from siplizumab cultures.

This clone has more than one count but fewer than ten. The antigen is unknown. TCRdb's copy holds only in-frame clones and misses some; the assay was immunoSEQ multiplex PCR. Seen here are some 100,000 clones, about 92% observed once, and the top ten hold around 0.77%. The receptor comes from a human donor in good health. Specimen: Tregs sorted from blood.

CDR3 sequence: CASSLSGTSYGYTF. In DNA form, the CDR3 reads TGTGCCAGCAGCTTGAGTGGGACGAGTTATGGCTACACCTTC. This chain joins TRBV5-6 and TRBJ1-2; maybe TRBD1 (5 bases). Germline V lookup: CDR1 SGHDT, CDR2 YYEEEE. Trimming took off 1 base at V and 5 bases at J, with 12 bases between the two ends. The CDR3 covers 14 residues.